The clone carrying this TCR beta chain was found many times. Its antigen is undetermined. The source of the sample is a study of T-cell memory formation after mild COVID-19. Findings and limits, study-wide: While clones contracting from day 15 to 85 were balanced between CD4 and CD8, later expanders leaned CD4+. Clones that contracted clustered mainly in CM and EM if CD4+ and in EMRA if CD8+. Memory sampled before infection contained some responding clones, suggesting cross-reactive memory joined.

The CDR3 is 17 residues long. Trimming shortened V by 4 bases and J by 1 base, and 19 bases separated the two germline ends. CDR1 is SGHTA and CDR2 is FQGNSA in the germline V gene. TCR alpha and TCR beta cDNA libraries with sample barcodes and UMIs came from 5'RACE using constant-segment primers. TCRdb reanalysed the 5' RACE reads using MiXCR and keeps one entry per CDR3 protein. The sample consists of about 200,000 distinct CDR3 sequences, just over 9.5% of them appearing once. Material for sequencing was PBMCs or a T cell subset sorted from them (not recorded which). The receptor was derived from a man younger than 30 who had mild COVID-19 (a few samples of this study predate the infection). Cell type and time point are not known. The chain is built from TRBV7-2 and TRBJ2-5; D possibly corresponds to TRBD2 (6 bases). Written as DNA, the CDR3 is TGTGCCAGCAGCTCAGTCCGTCTCGGGGGAGGCCAAGAGACCCAGTACTTC. It translates to CASSSVRLGGGQETQYF. Together with reference TRBV7-2 and TRBJ2-5, the CDR3 gives the full variable domain: GAGVSQSPSNKVTEKGKDVELRCDPISGHTALYWYRQSLGQGLEFLIYFQGNSAPDKSGLPSDRFSAERTGGSVSTLTIQRTQQEDSAVYLCASSSVRLGGGQETQYFGPGTRLLVL.